This T cell receptor beta chain was identified during a study of post-analysis software for immune sequencing data. This clonotype was detected a few times. The antigen is unknown. A single base separates this from a much larger clone, so it may be a read error. Regarding the study as a whole: Comparison with controls showed significantly lower normalized Chao1 diversity in multiple sclerosis patients. Five TRBV segments were significantly more frequent in patients than in controls. TRBV5-6, TRBV5-1 and TRBV20-1 were among these segments. Co-batched samples clustered tightly together by F measure.

Each TCR beta cDNA library carried unique molecular identifiers. TCRdb recomputed calls from the PCR reads with MiXCR, one row per CDR3 protein. The sample yields some 160,000 distinct CDR3 sequences, roughly 40% seen once. V lost 3 bases to trimming and J lost 5 bases, with 17 bases between them. CDR1 is SQVTM, CDR2 ANQGSEA, per germline. There are 14 residues in the CDR3. The chain uses TRBV29-1 and TRBJ2-7; D remains unclear. This receptor was obtained from a girl aged 5 to 17 with multiple sclerosis. The sample here was blood, taken after autologous hematopoietic stem cell transplantation. The DNA of the CDR3 is TGCAGCGTTGATCGGTCCAACGACGGCGACGAGCAGTACTTC. Protein product: CSVDRSNDGDEQYF.